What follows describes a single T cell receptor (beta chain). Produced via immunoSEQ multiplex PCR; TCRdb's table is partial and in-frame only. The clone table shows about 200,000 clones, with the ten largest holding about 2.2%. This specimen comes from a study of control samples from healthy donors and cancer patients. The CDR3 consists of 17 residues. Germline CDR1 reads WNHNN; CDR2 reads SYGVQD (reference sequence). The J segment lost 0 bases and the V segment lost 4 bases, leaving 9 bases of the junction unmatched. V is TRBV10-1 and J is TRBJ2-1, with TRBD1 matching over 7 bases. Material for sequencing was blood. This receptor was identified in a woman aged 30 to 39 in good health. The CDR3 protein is CASSGDRPLSSYNEQFF. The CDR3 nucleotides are TGCGCCAGCAGTGGGGACAGACCTTTAAGCTCCTACAATGAGCAGTTCTTC.